Listed below are T cell receptor beta chains from one sample, sequenced in a study of blood T cell repertoires in COVID-19. The table came from immunoSEQ multiplex PCR; TCRdb's copy has only in-frame clones and leaves some out. Altogether 110,000 or so clones are present, approximately 91% being singletons, with the ten largest covering around 8.4%. What was sequenced was peripheral blood. All receptors derive from a woman in her 70s who had recovered from COVID-19. The conserved cysteine and the conserved F or W are not part of the CDR3 here. Each record gives: V gene, CDR3 protein.

>TRBV4-2
ASSLRTSGGATSPYEQY
>TRBV6-5
ASSSKDRGLSGYT
>TRBV28
ASSVWNTGELF
>TRBV29-1
SARSTDTQY
>TRBV5-1
ASSLGGGQVEETQY
>TRBV10-3
AIGQEIYGYT
>TRBV28
ASSLPPLNEKLF
>TRBV15
ATSKESGIGPGNTIY
>TRBV19
ASSIIDRGYETQY
>TRBV14
ASSQIDRVAGYT
>TRBV9
ASSVAGSLRGSPLH
>TRBV4-2
ASSQRGSARQGGETQY
>TRBV28
ASSLSGTYEQY
>TRBV20-1
SALNYEQY
>TRBV6-5
AGGRGRRSNQPQH
>TRBV27
ATPTDRAGQPQH
>TRBV5-1
ASSTGAGNQPQH
>TRBV6-2/TRBV6-3
ASSYSTSGTYEQY
>TRBV7-9
ASSFRRTGGSYNEQF
>TRBV6-5
ASSYSWTGSYEQY
>TRBV7-8
ASSPNSLTDTQY
>TRBV5-6
ASSFEEEITEAF
>TRBV28
ASRAPGGRDTQY
>TRBV10-3
AISSGTETYGYT
>TRBV9
ASSKGDRGHLLYEQY
>TRBV4-1
ASSLGTSGTAGELF
>TRBV28
ASSSYRGNYEQY
>TRBV7-2
ASSWPSGRGNEQF
>TRBV19
ASSPTWLGGYEQY
>TRBV5-1
ASSLAGTSGRVYEQY
>TRBV3-1/TRBV3-2
ASSPGGCSNEQF